This TCR beta chain was sequenced in a study of blood T cell repertoires in COVID-19. V was clipped by 4 bases and J by 2 bases; unmatched bases: 7. Looked up from germline, CDR1 is SGHNT and CDR2 is YYREEE (reference sequence). This CDR3 has 15 amino acids. The assay was immunoSEQ multiplex PCR, and TCRdb's table has in-frame clones only and misses some. The data hold some 180,000 clones, with around 84% observed a single time. The source is a human donor in a cohort sampled during active COVID-19. The sample taken for sequencing was peripheral blood. The chain carries TRBV5-4 and TRBJ2-7; TRBD1 agrees at 9 bases. The CDR3 spells CASSVTGGDPYEQYF. CDR3 bases: TGTGCCAGCAGCGTAACAGGGGGCGACCCCTACGAGCAGTACTTC.